The entry below describes one TCR beta chain. The data stem from a study of blood T cell repertoires in COVID-19. Overall study context: The cDNA or gDNA used as material had been derived from T cells, B-cell-depleted T cells, or PBMCs.

The age range of participants was 18 to 89 years, with residence in roughly 25 US areas. The study assigned cohorts using participant-reported clinical history. With 6 bases removed from V and 10 bases from J, the gap between germline ends came to 22 bases. This CDR3 contains 16 residues. Germline CDR1 and CDR2: SEHNR and FQNEAQ (reference sequence). In the original processing: Estimation of nucleated cell counts relied on the amplification of reference gene primers. Sequencing was performed with immunoSEQ multiplex PCR; in TCRdb, only in-frame clones are kept and a portion is missing. V, J and clone size are taken as reported in that table, and D and trimming were inferred from the DNA itself. The profile covers fewer than 250,000 clones, with 70% to 90% appearing a single time and less than 0.9% taken by the ten largest.

Sequences were obtained from PBMCs or T cells enriched from blood (not recorded which). The sequence was collected from a man between 45 and 60 years old who had been exposed to COVID-19. The chain links TRBV7-9 to TRBJ1-6; TRBD1 is a possible D gene (5 bases). The CDR3 DNA is TGTGCCAGCAGGTCGCAGGGTACTGCCAAAGTCTCACCCCTCCACTTT. Protein product: CASRSQGTAKVSPLHF.